The T cell receptor beta chain under discussion was sequenced for a study of T cells after yellow fever vaccination. Study outcomes and limitations: Booster sampling recovered most clones from primary vaccination (96% CD4, approximately 90% CD8). Although the secondary response was weaker, it peaked faster, at day 5 versus 15.

The TCR cDNA carried a universal primer site and UMIs from 5'RACE template switching. Each CDR3 protein gets one entry after TCRdb re-called the 5' RACE reads with MiXCR. This sample has 50,000 to 65,000 distinct CDR3 sequences; 6.5% to 8% occur once, and the top ten carry approximately 24%. This clonotype has more than one count but fewer than ten. This TCR came from a man aged 18 to 30 who received the YFV17D yellow fever vaccine. The input for sequencing was CD8+ T cells not binding an NS4B(214-222) dextramer, sorted from PBMCs, taken roughly 45 days after the first yellow fever vaccination.

CDR3 bases: TGTGCCAGCAGTTACCGGGACCCCGGCTACAATGAGCAGTTCTTC. Translating gives CASSYRDPGYNEQFF. This rearrangement joins TRBV27 to TRBJ2-1; D tentatively reads TRBD1 or TRBD2 (5 bases each). Germline assignment: CDR1 MNHEY and CDR2 SMNVEV (reference sequence). V lost 4 bases and J lost 3, with 13 bases in between. CDR3 length: 15 residues.